A selection of T cell receptor beta chains follows, all from one sample in a study of blood T cell repertoires in COVID-19. Produced via immunoSEQ multiplex PCR; TCRdb's table is partial and in-frame only. The profile shows 50,000 to 75,000 clones, 85% to 90% of them singletons. The sample taken for sequencing was peripheral blood. The origin of the receptors is a woman between 50 and 59 years old with active or convalescent COVID-19. CDR3s include the opening cysteine and the closing phenylalanine or tryptophan. The D gene is left open where the match is weak. Some rows have no size entry. The others give once, few or many, or a class for an expanded clone.

d_call	clone_size	j_call	v_call	cdr3_nt	cdr3_aa
TRBD2	once	TRBJ2-3	TRBV7-2	TGTGCCAGCAGCTTCAGCGGGATTACAGATACGCAGTATTTT	CASSFSGITDTQYF
-	few	TRBJ1-2	TRBV19	TGTGCCAGTAGTAACAGGGTGGACTATGGCTACACCTTC	CASSNRVDYGYTF
-	-	TRBJ2-5	TRBV2	TGTGCCAGCAGTGACGTCGGGATGGTGCAAGAGACCCAGTACTTC	CASSDVGMVQETQYF
TRBD2	few	TRBJ2-1	TRBV29-1	TGCAGCGTTGTACGGAGGCGGCTAGCGGGTTACAATGAGCAGTTCTTC	CSVVRRRLAGYNEQFF
TRBD1	few	TRBJ1-1	TRBV2	TGTGCCAGTGTGGCGACAGGGGGCACTGAAGCTTTCTTT	CASVATGGTEAFF
-	-	TRBJ2-1	TRBV20-1	TGCAGTGCTAGTATCGCGGGGGAGCAGTTCTTC	CSASIAGEQFF
TRBD1	once	TRBJ1-1	TRBV3-1/TRBV3-2	TGTGCCAGCAGCCCAACAGGGGGCTGGGGCACTGAAGCTTTCTTT	CASSPTGGWGTEAFF
TRBD2	-	TRBJ2-7	TRBV10-3	TGTGCCATCATCCCGGACACATCGTTTTTACTAGCGGGCGACTACGAGCAGTACTTC	CAIIPDTSFLLAGDYEQYF
-	-	TRBJ2-7	TRBV9	TGTGCCAGCAGCGCTCGTCCAGACCTACTAACCTACGAGCAGTACTTC	CASSARPDLLTYEQYF
-	-	TRBJ2-3	TRBV11-2	TGTGCCAGCAGCACAAAAGGCGGCTATCCGGGAGAGAGAACAGATACGCAGTATTTT	CASSTKGGYPGERTDTQYF
TRBD1	-	TRBJ1-2	TRBV14	TGTGCCAGCAGCCAAGGACAGGGGAGTTTCGAGTATGGCTACACCTTC	CASSQGQGSFEYGYTF
-	-	TRBJ2-7	TRBV12-3/TRBV12-4	TGTGCCAGCAGCTACGTGTCCTACGAGCAGTACTTC	CASSYVSYEQYF
-	-	TRBJ2-1	TRBV5-1	TGCGCCAGCAGCTTGGACAGTCCTTTCTACAATGAGCAGTTCTTC	CASSLDSPFYNEQFF
-	-	TRBJ1-2	TRBV3-1/TRBV3-2	TGTGCCAGCAGCAAAGGGGCGGCAGGGTTCGATGAGTACACCTTC	CASSKGAAGFDEYTF
TRBD1	-	TRBJ2-3	TRBV10-3	TGTGCCATCAGTAGGGACAGGGGGGGCACAGATACGCAGTATTTT	CAISRDRGGTDTQYF
-	-	TRBJ1-1	TRBV9	TGTGCCAGCAGCCCTTGGACAGTAGGGAACACTGAAGCTTTCTTT	CASSPWTVGNTEAFF
TRBD2	-	TRBJ2-2	TRBV7-6	TGTGCCAGCAGCCCGGGGCTAGCGGGAGCGAACACCGGGGAGCTGTTTTTT	CASSPGLAGANTGELFF
TRBD2	-	TRBJ2-1	TRBV5-4	TGTGCCAGCAGCGGCGGGACTAGCGGGGCCTACAATGAGCAGTTCTTC	CASSGGTSGAYNEQFF
-	many	TRBJ2-6	TRBV5-8	TGTGCCAGCAGCCCCGGGACATCTGGGGCCAACGTCCTGACTTTC	CASSPGTSGANVLTF
-	-	TRBJ1-1	TRBV18	TGTGCCAGCTCGCCCGGGACATTCACTGAAGCTTTCTTT	CASSPGTFTEAFF
TRBD2	few	TRBJ2-3	TRBV7-3	TGTGCCAGCAGCCCGAATGGGGGGGTGGGCACAGATACGCAGTATTTT	CASSPNGGVGTDTQYF
TRBD1	-	TRBJ1-4	TRBV5-1	TGCGCCAGCAAACAAGGACAGGGTGAAAGTGAAAAACTGTTTTTT	CASKQGQGESEKLFF
-	-	TRBJ2-3	TRBV2	TGTGCCAGCAGGGTCTCTAGCGCTACTAGCACAGATACGCAGTATTTT	CASRVSSATSTDTQYF
-	-	TRBJ1-3	TRBV5-1	TGCGCCAGCAGCTTGGCCGAAAGAGAACCCTCTGGAAACACCATATATTTT	CASSLAEREPSGNTIYF
TRBD1	-	TRBJ1-1	TRBV9	TGTGCCAGCAGCGTAGGGACAGGGGGTGGAGTTGAAGCTTTCTTT	CASSVGTGGGVEAFF